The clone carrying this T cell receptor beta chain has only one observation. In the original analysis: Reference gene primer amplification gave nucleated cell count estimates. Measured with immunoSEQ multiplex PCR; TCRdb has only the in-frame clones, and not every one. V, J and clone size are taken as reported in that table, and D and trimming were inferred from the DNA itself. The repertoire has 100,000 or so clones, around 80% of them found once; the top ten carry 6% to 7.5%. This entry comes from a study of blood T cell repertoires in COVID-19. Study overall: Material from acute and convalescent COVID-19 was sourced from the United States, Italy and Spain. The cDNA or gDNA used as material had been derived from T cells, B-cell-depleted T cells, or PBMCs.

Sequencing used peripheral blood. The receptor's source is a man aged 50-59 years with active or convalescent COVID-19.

CDR3 DNA sequence: TGTGCCAGCAGTTACTCTGAGCGGGGGGGCTTTTACGAGCAGTACTTC. As protein: CASSYSERGGFYEQYF. The chain couples TRBV6-5 to TRBJ2-7; 10 bases match TRBD2. With V trimmed by 0 bases and J by 4 bases, 6 bases remained unmatched. The CDR3 has 16 amino acids. The germline CDR1 and CDR2 sequences are MNHEY and SVGAGI.